This paragraph covers one TCR beta chain sequence. These data are taken from a study of CD8 T cells in Susac syndrome. Sequencing of TCR beta was performed on blood CD8+ and CD4+ T cells. TEMRA cells underwent FACS enrichment and CD8+ and CD4+ T cells underwent negative isolation. A quantity of 0.5 to 1 ug RNA underwent reverse transcription using random hexamers. An immunoSEQ multiplex PCR generated amplified TCR beta CDR3 products spanning 54 Vbeta and 13 Jbeta. From the immunoSEQ multiplex PCR reads, TCRdb called clonotypes with MiXCR, one entry per CDR3 protein. Among about 140,000 distinct CDR3 sequences listed, 94% were seen once. Sequenced material: CD4+ T cells from PBMCs. The source of this sequence is a human donor in good health.

The CDR3 loop reads CASSKPGLAVKDEQFF. In nucleotides, the CDR3 is TGTGCCAGCAGTAAGCCTGGACTAGCGGTTAAAGATGAGCAGTTCTTC. The chain couples TRBV7-3 to TRBJ2-1, with 10 nucleotides matching TRBD2. Trimming took 6 bases from V and 8 from J; bases not matched to a gene: 13. The CDR3 sequence is 16 residues long. CDR1 is SGHTA, CDR2 FQGTGA, per germline.